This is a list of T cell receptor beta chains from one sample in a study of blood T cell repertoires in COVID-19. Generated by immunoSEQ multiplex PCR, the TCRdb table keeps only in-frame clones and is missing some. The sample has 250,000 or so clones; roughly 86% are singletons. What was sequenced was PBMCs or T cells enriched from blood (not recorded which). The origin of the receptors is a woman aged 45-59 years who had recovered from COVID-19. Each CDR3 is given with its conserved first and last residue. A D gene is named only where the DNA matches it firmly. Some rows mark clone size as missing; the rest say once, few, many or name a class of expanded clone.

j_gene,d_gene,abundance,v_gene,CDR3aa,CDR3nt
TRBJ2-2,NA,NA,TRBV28,CASSRQAGWTGELFF,TGTGCCAGCAGCCGCCAGGCGGGATGGACCGGGGAGCTGTTTTTT
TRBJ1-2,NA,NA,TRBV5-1,CASSLEAQGGVGYTF,TGCGCCAGCAGCTTGGAGGCGCAGGGAGGAGTTGGCTACACCTTC
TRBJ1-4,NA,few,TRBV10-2,CASTNNEKLFF,TGCGCCAGCACCAACAACGAAAAACTGTTTTTT
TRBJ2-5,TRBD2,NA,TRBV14,CASSLLAGSQETQYF,TGTGCCAGCAGCCTCCTAGCGGGGAGCCAAGAGACCCAGTACTTC
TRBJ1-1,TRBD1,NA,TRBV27,CASSSYRDRGRAEAFF,TGTGCCAGCAGTTCTTACCGGGACAGGGGGAGGGCTGAAGCTTTCTTT
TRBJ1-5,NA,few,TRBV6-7,CASSYIGGYPQGNQPQHF,TGTGCCAGCAGTTACATTGGTGGATATCCCCAGGGCAATCAGCCCCAGCATTTT
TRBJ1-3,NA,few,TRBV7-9,CASSPRRAGNTIYF,TGTGCCAGCAGCCCCAGGCGGGCTGGAAACACCATATATTTT
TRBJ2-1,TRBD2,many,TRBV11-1,CASSFRLAEYNEQFF,TGTGCCAGCAGCTTCCGACTAGCGGAGTACAATGAGCAGTTCTTC
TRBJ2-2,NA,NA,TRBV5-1,CASSFVQGANTGELFF,TGCGCCAGCAGCTTTGTTCAGGGCGCGAACACCGGGGAGCTGTTTTTT
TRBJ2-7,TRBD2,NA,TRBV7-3,CASSSGLANEQYF,TGTGCCAGCAGCTCAGGACTAGCAAACGAGCAGTACTTC
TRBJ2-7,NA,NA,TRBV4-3,CASSQGVKRHISSYEQYF,TGCGCCAGCAGCCAAGGAGTAAAGAGACATATTAGCTCCTACGAGCAGTACTTC
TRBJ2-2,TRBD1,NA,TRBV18,CASSPGQGLRTGELFF,TGTGCCAGCTCACCTGGACAGGGGCTTCGGACCGGGGAGCTGTTTTTT
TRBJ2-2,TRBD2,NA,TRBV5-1,CASSFGTSANTGELFF,TGCGCCAGCAGCTTTGGGACTAGCGCTAACACCGGGGAGCTGTTTTTT
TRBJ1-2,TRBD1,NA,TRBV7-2,CASSGSRGLSEGYTF,TGTGCCAGCAGCGGCAGCAGGGGGCTTTCGGAAGGCTACACCTTC
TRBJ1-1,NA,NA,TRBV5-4,CASSFGTPGNTEAFF,TGTGCCAGCAGCTTCGGGACTCCTGGGAACACTGAAGCTTTCTTT
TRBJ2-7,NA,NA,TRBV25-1,CASSESGSSYEQYF,TGTGCCAGCAGTGAATCTGGTAGCTCCTACGAGCAGTACTTC
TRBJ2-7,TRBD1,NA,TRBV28,CASRGRAGQGSYEQYF,TGTGCCAGCAGGGGGAGAGCGGGACAGGGGTCCTACGAGCAGTACTTC
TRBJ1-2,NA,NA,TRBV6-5,CASSLISPIDYGYTF,TGTGCCAGCAGTTTGATCTCCCCGATAGACTATGGCTACACCTTC
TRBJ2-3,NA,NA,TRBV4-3,CASSITGGPDTDTQYF,TGCGCCAGCAGCATCACCGGGGGGCCAGACACAGATACGCAGTATTTT
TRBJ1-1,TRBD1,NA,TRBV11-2,CASSSDRDEAFF,TGTGCCAGCAGCTCTGACAGGGATGAAGCTTTCTTT
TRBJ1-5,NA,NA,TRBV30,CAWSPQGYQPQHF,TGTGCCTGGTCCCCACAGGGCTATCAGCCCCAGCATTTT
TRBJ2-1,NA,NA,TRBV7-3,CASSSTGRRTYNEQFF,TGTGCCAGCAGTTCAACAGGGAGAAGGACCTACAATGAGCAGTTCTTC
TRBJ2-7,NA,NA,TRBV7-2,CASSLERGLEQYF,TGTGCCAGCAGCTTAGAACGCGGCCTCGAGCAGTACTTC
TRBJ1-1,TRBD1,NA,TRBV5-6,CASATLQGAGMNTEAFF,TGTGCCAGCGCAACTCTACAGGGGGCGGGGATGAACACTGAAGCTTTCTTT
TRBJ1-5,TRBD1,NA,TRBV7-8,CASSQGQGSNQPQHF,TGTGCCAGCAGCCAGGGACAGGGAAGCAATCAGCCCCAGCATTTT
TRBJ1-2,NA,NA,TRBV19,CASRRETPSNYGYTF,TGTGCCAGTAGACGAGAGACACCTTCTAACTATGGCTACACCTTC
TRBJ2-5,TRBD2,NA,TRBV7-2,CASSRTSGETQYF,TGTGCCAGCAGCAGGACTAGCGGGGAGACCCAGTACTTC
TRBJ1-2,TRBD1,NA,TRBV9,CASSGQGSNYGYTF,TGTGCCAGCAGTGGACAGGGTTCTAACTATGGCTACACCTTC
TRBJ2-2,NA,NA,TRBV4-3,CASREWAGTGELFF,TGCGCCAGCCGCGAGTGGGCCGGCACCGGGGAGCTGTTTTTT
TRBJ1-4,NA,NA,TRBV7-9,CASSLLGGVAANEKLFF,TGTGCCAGCAGCCTCTTGGGAGGAGTGGCGGCTAATGAAAAACTGTTTTTT
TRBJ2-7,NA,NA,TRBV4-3,CASSWNRVKGYEQYF,TGCGCCAGCAGCTGGAACAGGGTAAAAGGGTACGAGCAGTACTTC
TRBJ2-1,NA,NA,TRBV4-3,CASSQEVRGYHNEQFF,TGCGCCAGCAGCCAAGAGGTCCGGGGGTACCACAATGAGCAGTTCTTC
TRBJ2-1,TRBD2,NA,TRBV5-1,CASSDEIERGGFDEQFF,TGCGCCAGCAGCGATGAAATTGAGCGGGGGGGCTTCGATGAGCAGTTCTTC
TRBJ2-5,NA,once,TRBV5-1,CASSLAAGSRETQYF,TGCGCCAGCAGCTTGGCCGCGGGGTCTCGGGAGACCCAGTACTTC
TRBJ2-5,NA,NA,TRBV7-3,CASSLSGAGLQETQYF,TGTGCCAGCAGCTTAAGCGGCGCGGGGCTACAAGAGACCCAGTACTTC
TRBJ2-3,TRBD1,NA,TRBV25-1,CASSEVRTGAADTQYF,TGTGCCAGCAGTGAAGTCAGGACAGGGGCAGCAGATACGCAGTATTTT
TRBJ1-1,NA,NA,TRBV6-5,CASSYRVGGTEAFF,TGTGCCAGCAGTTACCGCGTCGGGGGCACTGAAGCTTTCTTT
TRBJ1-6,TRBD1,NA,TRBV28,CASNHGGTGESPLHF,TGTGCCAGCAACCACGGTGGGACAGGGGAATCACCCCTCCACTTT
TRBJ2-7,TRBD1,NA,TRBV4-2,CASSQAASGGFYEQYF,TGTGCCAGCAGCCAAGCGGCTTCAGGGGGCTTCTACGAGCAGTACTTC
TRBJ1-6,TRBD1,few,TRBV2,CASNGQGAPNSPLHF,TGTGCCAGCAACGGTCAGGGGGCTCCAAATTCACCCCTCCACTTT
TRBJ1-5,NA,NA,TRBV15,CATSTRAQGNQPQHF,TGTGCCACCAGCACCCGGGCCCAGGGGAATCAGCCCCAGCATTTT
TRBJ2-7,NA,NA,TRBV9,CASSVAAGHYEQYF,TGTGCCAGCAGCGTAGCAGCAGGCCACTACGAGCAGTACTTC
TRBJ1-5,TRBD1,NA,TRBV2,CASRARQGSNQPQHF,TGTGCCAGCAGGGCTCGACAGGGAAGCAATCAGCCCCAGCATTTT
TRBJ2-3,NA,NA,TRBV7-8,CASSPRGGTDTQYF,TGTGCCAGCAGCCCCCGAGGAGGTACAGATACGCAGTATTTT
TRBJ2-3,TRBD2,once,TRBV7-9,CASSLTLAGRNTQYF,TGTGCCAGCAGCTTAACGCTAGCGGGAAGGAATACGCAGTATTTT